This entry concerns a single T cell receptor beta chain. Antigen: not known. The germline gene is not matched at one end of the junction; a read error may be the cause. The iRepertoire nested amplicon-rescue multiplex PCR amplified TCR alpha and beta CDR3s from RNA. For one-step reverse transcription and amplification, about 85-400 ng of tissue mRNA or PBMC total RNA was used. TCRdb called the multiplex PCR reads again in MiXCR, with one record for every CDR3 protein. The data show 160,000 or so distinct CDR3 sequences, roughly 45% seen once. This sample was taken from a study of glioma-infiltrating T cells. General study points: Non-neoplastic patients had below-expected tissue-blood divergence, while all gliomas exceeded expectation. CDR3 overlap between tissue and blood was very small.

This TCR came from a human donor with low-grade glioma or glioblastoma, undergoing nonglioma brain surgery, or in good health (not recorded which). Sequencing was performed on glioma tissue, nonneoplastic brain tissue, or PBMCs (not recorded which).

CDR3 in DNA: TGTGCAAGCAATCTATATAAAGATACGCAGTATTTT. Translated, it gives CASNLYKDTQYF. The gene calls are TRBV12-3 or TRBV12-4 and TRBJ2-3; D not certain. This CDR3 has 12 residues.